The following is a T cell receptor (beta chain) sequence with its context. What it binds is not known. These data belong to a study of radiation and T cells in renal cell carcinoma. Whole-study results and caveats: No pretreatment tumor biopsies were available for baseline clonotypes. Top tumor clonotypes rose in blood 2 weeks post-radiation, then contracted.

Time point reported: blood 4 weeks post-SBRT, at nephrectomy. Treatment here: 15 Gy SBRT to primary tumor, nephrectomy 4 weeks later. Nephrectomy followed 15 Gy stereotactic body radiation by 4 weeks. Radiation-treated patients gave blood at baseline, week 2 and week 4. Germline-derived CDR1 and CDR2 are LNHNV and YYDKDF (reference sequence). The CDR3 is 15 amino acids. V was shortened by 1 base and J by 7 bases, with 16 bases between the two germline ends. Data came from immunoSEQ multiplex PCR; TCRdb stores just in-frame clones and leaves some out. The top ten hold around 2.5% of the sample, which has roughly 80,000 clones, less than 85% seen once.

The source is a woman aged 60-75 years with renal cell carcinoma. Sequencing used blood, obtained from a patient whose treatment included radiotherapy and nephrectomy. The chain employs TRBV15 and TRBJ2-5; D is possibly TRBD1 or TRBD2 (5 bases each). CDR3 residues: CATSRAGSGGGTQYF. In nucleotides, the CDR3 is TGTGCCACCAGCAGAGCGGGGAGTGGTGGGGGGACCCAGTACTTC.